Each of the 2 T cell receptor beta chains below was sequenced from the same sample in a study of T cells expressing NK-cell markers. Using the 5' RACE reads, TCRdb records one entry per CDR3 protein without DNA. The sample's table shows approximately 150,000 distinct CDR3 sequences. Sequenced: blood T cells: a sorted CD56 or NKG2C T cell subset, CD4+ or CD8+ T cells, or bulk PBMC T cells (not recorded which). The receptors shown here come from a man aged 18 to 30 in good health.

CDR3 protein: CSVGDSNPLEQYF. The chain has TRBV29-1 and TRBJ2-7; without DNA, the TCRdb call of TRBD1 cannot be checked. The CDR3 totals 13 residues. Germline V CDR1 and CDR2: SQVTM, ANQGSEA.

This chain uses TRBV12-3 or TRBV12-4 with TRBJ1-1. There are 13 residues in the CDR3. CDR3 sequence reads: CASRIPGLGEAFF.